This T cell receptor beta chain is drawn from a study of blood T cells in healthy people across ages. Findings of the study overall: Both higher diversity and more naive CD4+ cells marked long-lived donors when set against aged donors. Per million T cells, TCR beta diversity dropped roughly linearly as age increased. Nothing was known about donor CMV status, and this possibly confounded expanded clonotype changes.

This clonotype was detected a few times. Its antigen remains unidentified. PCR was performed a second time for about 6 to 12 cycles using a sample-barcoded 5' primer and a J-beta primer mix. TCRdb analysed the 5' RACE reads with MiXCR anew, one entry per CDR3 protein. The data show some 780,000 distinct CDR3 sequences, just over 55% seen once. This CDR3 has 13 amino acids. Germline V gene sequence: CDR1 SGHTA, CDR2 FQGNSA. V dropped 6 bases and J dropped 8 bases, with 16 bases sitting between them. V is TRBV7-2 and J is TRBJ1-2; D may be TRBD1 (5 bases). The source of this sequence is a man aged 35-49 years in good health. The sequencing input was blood. This CDR3 reads CASRPRDSEGYTF. CDR3 DNA sequence: TGTGCCAGCAGGCCCAGGGACTCGGAGGGCTACACCTTC.